This T cell receptor beta chain was recovered during a study of cytomegalovirus exposure and HLA in healthy donors. Healthy bone marrow donors made up the donor group. This clone was counted between two and nine times. PCR used 60 Vbeta primers and 13 Jbeta primers. The data were produced by immunoSEQ multiplex PCR, yet TCRdb's version contains in-frame clones alone and is incomplete. The table lists over 150,000 clones, about 72% of them singletons. V was pared by 4 bases and J by 9 bases, with 8 bases between. In germline, CDR1 is SNHLY, CDR2 FYNNEI. The CDR3 is 11 amino acids. What was sequenced was PBMCs. The origin of this receptor is a man aged 45 to 65 in good health and CMV-seropositive. The chain is built from TRBV2 and TRBJ2-3; TRBD2 might be the D (5 bases). The CDR3 DNA is TGTGCCAGCAGTGTGGCTAGCACGCAGTATTTT. This encodes CASSVASTQYF.